This TCR beta chain emerged from a study of technical replicates of blood from several donors. Germline trimming cut 5 bases from V and 5 bases from J; bases unmatched to any gene: 9. The CDR3 is made up of 15 amino acids. CDR1 SGHTA and CDR2 FQGNSA come from the germline V gene. Assay: immunoSEQ multiplex PCR; the TCRdb copy retains only in-frame clones and omits some. The sample carries some 60,000 clones, 70% to 90% recorded once. The sample comprised PBMCs. This chain uses TRBV7-2 with TRBJ1-5, with 7 bases identical to TRBD1. This TCR derives from a human donor in good health. Some clones in this sample may be carry-over from other donors' samples. The CDR3 loop reads CASSLLGTDDQPQHF. Here the CDR3 DNA reads TGTGCCAGCAGCCTCCTAGGGACAGATGATCAGCCCCAGCATTTT.